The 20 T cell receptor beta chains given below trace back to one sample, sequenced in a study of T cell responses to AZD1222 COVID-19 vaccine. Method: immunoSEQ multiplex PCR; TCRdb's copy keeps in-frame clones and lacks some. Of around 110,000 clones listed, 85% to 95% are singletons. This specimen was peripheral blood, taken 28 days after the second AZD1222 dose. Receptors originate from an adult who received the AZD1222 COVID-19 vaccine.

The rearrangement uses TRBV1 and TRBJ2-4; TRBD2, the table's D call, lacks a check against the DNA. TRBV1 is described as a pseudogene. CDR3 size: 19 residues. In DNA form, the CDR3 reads TGCACCAGCAGCCGATGTAAAGCCTCCCAAAACCTAGCCAAAAACATTCAGTACTTC. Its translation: CTSSRCKASQNLAKNIQYF.

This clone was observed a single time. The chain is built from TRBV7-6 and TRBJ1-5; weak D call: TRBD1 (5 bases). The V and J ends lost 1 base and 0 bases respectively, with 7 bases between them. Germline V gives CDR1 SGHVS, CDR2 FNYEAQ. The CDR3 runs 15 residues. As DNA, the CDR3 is TGTGCCAGCAGCTTAGAGGGGTATAGCAATCAGCCCCAGCATTTT. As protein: CASSLEGYSNQPQHF.

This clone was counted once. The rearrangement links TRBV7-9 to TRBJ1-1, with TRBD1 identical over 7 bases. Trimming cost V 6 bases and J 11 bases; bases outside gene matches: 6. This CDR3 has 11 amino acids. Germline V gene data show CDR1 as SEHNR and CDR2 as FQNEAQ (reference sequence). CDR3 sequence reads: CASRGGQVAFF. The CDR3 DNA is TGTGCCAGCAGGGGAGGACAGGTGGCTTTCTTT.

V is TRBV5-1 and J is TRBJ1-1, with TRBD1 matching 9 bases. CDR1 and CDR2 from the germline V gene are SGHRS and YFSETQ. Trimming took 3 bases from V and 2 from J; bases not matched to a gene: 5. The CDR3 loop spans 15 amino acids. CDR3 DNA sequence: TGCGCCAGCAGCTCACTGACAGGGGGAAACACTGAAGCTTTCTTT. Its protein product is CASSSLTGGNTEAFF.

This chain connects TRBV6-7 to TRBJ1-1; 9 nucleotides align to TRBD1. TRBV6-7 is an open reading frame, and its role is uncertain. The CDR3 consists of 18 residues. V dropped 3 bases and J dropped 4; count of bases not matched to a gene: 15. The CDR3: CASSYLQMDRGPGTEAFF. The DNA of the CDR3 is TGTGCCAGCAGTTATCTCCAGATGGACAGGGGCCCTGGCACTGAAGCTTTCTTT.

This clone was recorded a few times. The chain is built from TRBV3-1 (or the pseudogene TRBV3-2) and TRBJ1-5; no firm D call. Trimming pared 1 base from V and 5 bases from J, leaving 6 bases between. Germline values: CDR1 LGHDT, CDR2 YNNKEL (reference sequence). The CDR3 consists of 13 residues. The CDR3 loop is CASSQGGYQPQHF. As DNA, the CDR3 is TGTGCCAGCAGCCAAGGGGGTTATCAGCCCCAGCATTTT.

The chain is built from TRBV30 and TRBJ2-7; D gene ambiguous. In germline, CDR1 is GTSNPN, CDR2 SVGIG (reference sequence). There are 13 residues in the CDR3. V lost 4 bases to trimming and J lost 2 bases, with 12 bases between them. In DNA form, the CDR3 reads TGTGCCTGGAATTCGGGTCCCACCTACGAGCAGTACTTC. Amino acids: CAWNSGPTYEQYF.

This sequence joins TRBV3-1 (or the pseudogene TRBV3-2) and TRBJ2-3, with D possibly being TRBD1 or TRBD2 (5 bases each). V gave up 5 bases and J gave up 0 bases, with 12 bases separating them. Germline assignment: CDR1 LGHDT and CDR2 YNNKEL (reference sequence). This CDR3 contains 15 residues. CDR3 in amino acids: CASSAREGSTDTQYF. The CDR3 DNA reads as TGTGCCAGCAGCGCCCGAGAGGGGAGCACAGATACGCAGTATTTT.

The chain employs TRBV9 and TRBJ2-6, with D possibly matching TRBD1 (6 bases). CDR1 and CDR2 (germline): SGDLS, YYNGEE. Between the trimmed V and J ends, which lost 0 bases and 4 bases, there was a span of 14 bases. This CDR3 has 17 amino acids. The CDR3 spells CASSVAITGPGANVLTF. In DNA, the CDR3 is TGTGCCAGCAGCGTAGCAATTACAGGGCCAGGGGCCAACGTCCTGACTTTC.

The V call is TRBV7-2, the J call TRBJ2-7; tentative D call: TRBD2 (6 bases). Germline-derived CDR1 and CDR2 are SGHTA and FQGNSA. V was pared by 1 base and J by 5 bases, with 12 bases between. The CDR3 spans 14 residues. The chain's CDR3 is CASSLDSGRNEQYF. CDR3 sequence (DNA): TGTGCCAGCAGCTTAGACTCGGGGAGGAACGAGCAGTACTTC.

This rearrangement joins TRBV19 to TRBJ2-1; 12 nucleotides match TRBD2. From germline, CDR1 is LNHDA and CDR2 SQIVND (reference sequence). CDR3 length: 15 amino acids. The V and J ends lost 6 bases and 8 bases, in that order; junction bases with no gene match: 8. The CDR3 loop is CASSPIASGRDEQFF. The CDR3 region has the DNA TGTGCCAGTAGCCCTATAGCTAGCGGGAGGGATGAGCAGTTCTTC.

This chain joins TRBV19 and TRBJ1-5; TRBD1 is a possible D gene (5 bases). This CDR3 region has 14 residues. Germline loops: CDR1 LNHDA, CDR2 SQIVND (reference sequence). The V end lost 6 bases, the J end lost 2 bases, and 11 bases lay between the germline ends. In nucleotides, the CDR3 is TGTGCCAGTAGCCTCCTGGGGGGCAATCAGCCCCAGCATTTT. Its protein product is CASSLLGGNQPQHF.

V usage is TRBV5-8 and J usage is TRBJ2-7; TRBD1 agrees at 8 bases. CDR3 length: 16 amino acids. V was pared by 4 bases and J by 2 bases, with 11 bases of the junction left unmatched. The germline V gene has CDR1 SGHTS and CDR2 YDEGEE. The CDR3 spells CASSDGQGKEAYEQYF. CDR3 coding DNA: TGTGCCAGCAGCGACGGACAGGGAAAAGAGGCCTACGAGCAGTACTTC.

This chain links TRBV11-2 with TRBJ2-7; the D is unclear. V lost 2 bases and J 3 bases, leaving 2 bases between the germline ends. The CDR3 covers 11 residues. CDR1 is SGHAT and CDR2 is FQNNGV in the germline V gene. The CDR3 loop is CASSLNYEQYF. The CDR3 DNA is TGTGCCAGCAGCTTAAACTACGAGCAGTACTTC.

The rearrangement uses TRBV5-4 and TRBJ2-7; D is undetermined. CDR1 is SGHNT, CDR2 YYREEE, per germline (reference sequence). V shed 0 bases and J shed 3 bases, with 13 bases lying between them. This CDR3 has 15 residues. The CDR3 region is CASSLDGGEFYEQYF. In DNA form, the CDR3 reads TGTGCCAGCAGCTTGGATGGCGGAGAATTCTACGAGCAGTACTTC. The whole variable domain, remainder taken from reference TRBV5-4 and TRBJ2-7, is ETGVTQSPTHLIKTRGQQVTLRCSSQSGHNTVSWYQQALGQGPQFIFQYYREEENGRGNFPPRFSGLQFPNYSSELNVNALELDDSALYLCASSLDGGEFYEQYFGPGTRLTVT.

CDR3 protein: CASSPQRANTEAFF. Written as DNA, the CDR3 is TGTGCCAGCAGCCCCCAGAGGGCAAACACTGAAGCTTTCTTT. The gene calls are TRBV9 and TRBJ1-1, with D unclear. The CDR3 is made up of 14 amino acids. The V gene lost 4 bases and the J gene lost 2 bases, with 12 bases spanning the gap. Germline CDR1 reads SGDLS; CDR2 reads YYNGEE.

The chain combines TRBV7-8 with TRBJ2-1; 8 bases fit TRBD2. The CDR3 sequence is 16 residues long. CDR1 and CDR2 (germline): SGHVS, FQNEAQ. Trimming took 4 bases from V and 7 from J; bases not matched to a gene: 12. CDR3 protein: CASSYPGGQGMNEQFF. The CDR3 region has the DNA TGTGCCAGCAGCTACCCGGGAGGGCAGGGGATGAATGAGCAGTTCTTC.

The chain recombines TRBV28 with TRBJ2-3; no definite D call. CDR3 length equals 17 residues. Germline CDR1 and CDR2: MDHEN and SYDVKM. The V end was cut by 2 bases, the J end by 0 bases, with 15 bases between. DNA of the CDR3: TGTGCCAGCAGTTTAGTATCGGGCAGTTCTAGCACAGATACGCAGTATTTT. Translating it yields CASSLVSGSSSTDTQYF.

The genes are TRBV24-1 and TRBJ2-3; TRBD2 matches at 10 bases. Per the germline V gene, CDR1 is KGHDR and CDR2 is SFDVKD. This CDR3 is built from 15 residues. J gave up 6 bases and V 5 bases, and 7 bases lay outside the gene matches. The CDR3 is CATSAWGSGRDTQYF. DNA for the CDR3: TGTGCCACCAGTGCCTGGGGTAGCGGGAGGGATACGCAGTATTTT.

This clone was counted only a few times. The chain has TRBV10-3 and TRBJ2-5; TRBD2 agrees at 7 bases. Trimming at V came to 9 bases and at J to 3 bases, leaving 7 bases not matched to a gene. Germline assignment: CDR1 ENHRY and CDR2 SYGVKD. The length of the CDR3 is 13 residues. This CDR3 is CAMGGDGEETQYF. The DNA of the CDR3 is TGTGCCATGGGGGGGGACGGGGAAGAGACCCAGTACTTC.